This T cell receptor (beta chain) is from a study of blood T cell repertoires in COVID-19. The wider study: Whether acute or convalescent, the COVID-19 samples came from the United States, Italy and Spain. PBMCs, B-cell-depleted T cells, or T cells provided the cDNA or gDNA that made up the material.

The germline gives CDR1 LGHDT, CDR2 YNNKEL (reference sequence). J was trimmed by 0 bases and V by 1 base; bases with no gene match: 7. CDR3 size: 18 residues. Original analysis: From reference gene primer amplification, estimates of nucleated cell counts were derived. Generated by immunoSEQ multiplex PCR, the TCRdb table keeps only in-frame clones and is missing some. V, J and clone size are those of that table, while D and trimming were read from the DNA. The repertoire holds about 50,000 clones, with 83% as singletons. This clone was seen a handful of times. The chain employs TRBV3-1 (or the pseudogene TRBV3-2) and TRBJ2-2; 8 bases are shared with TRBD1. Source material: peripheral blood. This TCR was sampled from a woman of 80 years or more with acute or convalescent COVID-19. Here the CDR3 DNA reads TGTGCCAGCAGCCAAGGACTCACACAGGGGGCGAACACCGGGGAGCTGTTTTTT. Translated: CASSQGLTQGANTGELFF.